A single sample is the source of the 23 T cell receptor beta chains below, sequenced in a study of metastatic and nonmetastatic thyroid tumors. Every patient was untreated before thyroid surgery. Via MiXCR, TCRdb re-called the PCR reads. This sample yields tens of thousands of clones, of which 17% are seen a single time; around 9.9% belongs to the top ten. The source material was tumor tissue. These TCRs come from a female donor with papillary thyroid cancer or a benign thyroid nodule (not recorded which). Some clones in this sample may be carry-over from other donors' samples.

This clone was recorded many times. The chain carries TRBV30 and TRBJ2-5; D might be TRBD1 or TRBD2, each matching 6 bases. This CDR3 has 14 residues. The V gene's germline CDR1 is GTSNPN and CDR2 SVGIG (reference sequence). V lost 3 bases, J lost 5 bases, and 16 bases lay in between. The CDR3 is CAWRKGGPGETQYF. The CDR3 region has the DNA TGTGCCTGGAGAAAAGGGGGGCCGGGGGAGACCCAGTACTTC.

The sample holds many counts of this clone. The rearrangement uses TRBV13 and TRBJ2-2; possibly TRBD1 or TRBD2 for D (6 bases each). CDR3 length: 15 amino acids. Germline lookup yields CDR1 PRHDT and CDR2 FYEKMQ (reference sequence). V lost 1 base and J 4 bases, leaving 10 bases between the germline ends. The CDR3 region has the DNA TGTGCCAGCAGCTTAGTCGGGGGCATCACCGGGGAGCTGTTTTTT. Translated, it gives CASSLVGGITGELFF. The full variable domain, with the rest looked up from reference TRBV13 and TRBJ2-2, is AAGVIQSPRHLIKEKRETATLKCYPIPRHDTVYWYQQGPGQDPQFLISFYEKMQSDKGSIPDRFSAQQFSDYHSELNMSSLELGDSALYFCASSLVGGITGELFFGEGSRLTVL.

Many counts were recorded for this clone. The V and J genes are TRBV12-3 or TRBV12-4 and TRBJ2-1, with a possible D match to TRBD2 (7 bases). CDR3 length: 15 amino acids. V was shortened by 3 bases and J by 4 bases, with 13 bases between the two germline ends. The chain's CDR3 is CASSFGGGAYNEQFF. Here the CDR3 DNA reads TGTGCCAGCAGTTTTGGCGGGGGCGCTTACAATGAGCAGTTCTTC.

This chain joins TRBV11-2 and TRBJ2-1, with TRBD2 matching 12 bases. Trimming at V came to 7 bases and at J to 9 bases, leaving 13 bases not matched to a gene. Per the germline V gene, CDR1 is SGHAT and CDR2 is FQNNGV. The CDR3 loop spans 16 amino acids. The CDR3, as DNA: TGTGCCAGCACCCCGAGGGTGACTAGCGGGAGCGTTGAGCAGTTCTTC. Protein sequence: CASTPRVTSGSVEQFF.

In its sample, this clone was seen many times. The chain employs TRBV12-3 or TRBV12-4 and TRBJ1-2; perhaps TRBD1 as D (5 bases). The length of the CDR3 is 14 residues. The ends were cut back, 2 bases at V and 6 bases at J, with 13 bases in the middle. DNA for the CDR3: TGTGCCAGCAGTTTATGGGGGAAAATAGATGGCTACACCTTC. Protein sequence: CASSLWGKIDGYTF.

In its sample, this clone was seen many times. The chain combines TRBV12-3 or TRBV12-4 with TRBJ2-7; 9 positions match TRBD1. This CDR3 is 14 amino acids long. The J segment lost 4 bases and the V segment lost 5 bases, leaving 6 bases of the junction unmatched. The CDR3 DNA sequence: TGTGCCAGCAGTCCCGGGACAGGGTATTACGAGCAGTACTTC. Its translation: CASSPGTGYYEQYF.

This clone was seen ten or more times. The junction differs from germline at one of its ends, possibly a read error. The V call is TRBV3-1, the J call TRBJ2-5; D is perhaps TRBD1 (6 bases). Germline CDR1 LGHDT, CDR2 YNNKEL (reference sequence). The CDR3 length is 14 residues. The CDR3 region is CASSQQPGQGTQYF. CDR3 nucleotide sequence: TGTGCCAGCAGCCAACAACCGGGACAAGGGACCCAGTACTTC.

This clone was seen many times. The V call is TRBV6-5, the J call TRBJ1-3; 8 positions agree with TRBD1. Unmatched junction bases numbered 4, after V lost 2 bases and J lost 1 base. This CDR3 spans 16 amino acids. Germline CDR1 MNHEY, CDR2 SVGAGI. The CDR3 DNA follows: TGTGCCAGCAGTTACCTAGACAGGGGTTCTGGAAACACCATATATTTT. Its protein product is CASSYLDRGSGNTIYF.

As for this clone: A much larger clone lies a single base off, so this may be a read error. The rearrangement joins TRBV7-2 to TRBJ1-5; D is possibly TRBD1 (5 bases). The CDR3 has 11 amino acids. The germline CDR1 and CDR2 sequences are SGHTA and FQGNSA. Trimming removed 5 bases from V and 13 bases from J, with 12 bases in between. The CDR3: CASSLVAGQHF. In DNA form, the CDR3 reads TGTGCCAGCAGCCTGGTGGCAGGGCAGCATTTT. Based on the CDR3 plus reference TRBV7-2 and TRBJ1-5, the full variable domain is GAGVSQSPSNKVTEKGKDVELRCDPISGHTALYWYRQSLGQGLEFLIYFQGNSAPDKSGLPSDRFSAERTGGSVSTLTIQRTQQEDSAVYLCASSLVAGQHFGDGTRLSIL.

This clone was seen more than once but under ten times. An end of the junction does not agree with germline; a read error may underlie this. The rearrangement links TRBV6-1 to TRBJ1-1; tentative D call: TRBD1 (5 bases). The germline V gene encodes CDR1 MNHNS and CDR2 SASEGT. The length of the CDR3 is 17 residues. CDR3: CASTQPSLPGTNTEASF. CDR3 DNA: TGTGCCAGCACCCAACCCTCATTACCCGGGACGAACACTGAGGCTTCCTTT.

At least ten counts were recorded for this clone. V usage is TRBV6-1 and J usage is TRBJ2-7, with no clear D. Germline V gene lookup returns CDR1 MNHNS and CDR2 SASEGT. V was pared by 7 bases and J by 7 bases, with 20 bases between. The CDR3 totals 14 residues. CDR3: CASTLASPAGEQYF. CDR3 coding DNA: TGTGCCAGCACCCTGGCCTCTCCGGCTGGAGAGCAGTACTTC.

This clone was counted at least ten times. The J gene is TRBJ1-2, the V gene TRBV20-1; D perhaps matches TRBD1 (6 bases). Germline V gene sequence: CDR1 DFQATT, CDR2 SNEGSKA (reference sequence). This CDR3 contains 16 residues. V gave up 0 bases and J gave up 1 base, with 15 bases separating them. CDR3 in amino acids: CSARDFGGAGNYGYTF. In nucleotides, the CDR3 is TGCAGTGCTAGAGATTTTGGGGGCGCGGGTAACTATGGCTACACCTTC.

This clone turned up a few times. A much larger clonotype is one base distant, so this may be a read error. The rearrangement uses TRBV9 and TRBJ2-1, with 7 bases lining up with TRBD1. Germline V gene lookup returns CDR1 SGDLS and CDR2 YYNGEE. The CDR3 sequence is 17 residues long. After removal of 6 bases from V and 0 bases from J, the junction contained 12 bases not matched to a gene. CDR3 in DNA: TGTGCCAGCATCCCCCGGGACAGTTTGAGCTCCTACAATGAGCAGTTCTTC. Translating gives CASIPRDSLSSYNEQFF.

This clone has ten or more counts. The chain employs TRBV19 and TRBJ2-1, with no clear D. Germline lookup yields CDR1 LNHDA and CDR2 SQIVND (reference sequence). The CDR3 sequence is 16 residues long. With 7 bases removed from V and 7 bases from J, the gap between germline ends came to 23 bases. The CDR3 reads CASTAHKSQGVNEQFF. CDR3 bases: TGTGCCAGTACCGCTCATAAGTCTCAAGGCGTTAATGAGCAGTTCTTC.

This clone was seen repeatedly, ten times or more. The chain uses TRBV4-3 and TRBJ2-5; 7 positions agree with TRBD2. This CDR3 spans 17 amino acids. Germline V gene data show CDR1 as LGHNA and CDR2 as YSLEER. The V and J ends lost 0 bases and 5 bases, in that order; junction bases with no gene match: 12. The chain's CDR3 is CASSQERTFGGGETQYF. In nucleotides, the CDR3 is TGCGCCAGCAGCCAAGAAAGGACCTTCGGGGGAGGGGAGACCCAGTACTTC.

This clone was recorded at least ten times. The chain's CDR3 is CASSAKTGTSTDTQYF. The CDR3 nucleotides read TGTGCCAGCAGCGCGAAAACCGGGACAAGCACAGATACGCAGTATTTT. This chain connects TRBV5-5 to TRBJ2-3, with D maybe TRBD1 (6 bases). This CDR3 spans 16 amino acids. V was shortened by 4 bases and J by 0 bases, with 15 bases between the two germline ends. Germline CDR1 is SGHKS and CDR2 is YYEKEE (reference sequence).

The chain joins TRBV20-1 to TRBJ1-2; D not certain. Trimming took off 4 bases at V and 3 bases at J, with 15 bases between the two ends. The CDR3 totals 14 residues. The germline gives CDR1 DFQATT, CDR2 SNEGSKA (reference sequence). CDR3 sequence reads: CSAILGIAHYGYTF. The CDR3 nucleotides read TGCAGTGCTATTCTCGGCATAGCGCACTATGGCTACACCTTC.

Many counts were recorded for this clone. V gene TRBV5-1 combines with J gene TRBJ2-3, with D tentatively TRBD1 (5 bases). With 0 bases removed from V and 4 bases from J, the gap between germline ends came to 15 bases. Germline lookup yields CDR1 SGHRS and CDR2 YFSETQ. CDR3 size: 16 residues. The DNA for the CDR3 is TGCGCCAGCAGCTTGGGTTCAGGGCAGGCTGCAGATACGCAGTATTTT. Its protein is CASSLGSGQAADTQYF.

At least ten counts were recorded for this clone. Other DNA sequences in this specimen translate into the identical CDR3. The rearrangement links TRBV7-6 to TRBJ2-7; 12 bases line up with TRBD2. CDR3 length: 19 amino acids. Trimming at V came to 0 bases and at J to 2 bases, leaving 11 bases not matched to a gene. Germline CDR1 reads SGHVS; CDR2 reads FNYEAQ. CDR3 sequence reads: CASSLAHSRTSGITYEQYF. DNA of the CDR3: TGTGCCAGCAGCTTAGCCCACTCACGGACTAGCGGGATCACCTACGAGCAGTACTTC.

This chain uses TRBV6-1 with TRBJ1-6; 7 nucleotides line up with TRBD1. The germline CDR1 and CDR2 sequences are MNHNS and SASEGT. V lost 5 bases and J lost 0; bases outside the gene matches: 4. This CDR3 is built from 16 residues. The DNA of the CDR3 is TGTGCCAGCAGTCAGACAGGGAGCTCCTATAATTCACCCCTCCACTTT. This gives the protein CASSQTGSSYNSPLHF.

This clone was seen once. At one of its ends the junction is not consistent with the germline gene, which may arise from a read error. The V call is TRBV20-1, the J call TRBJ2-3; D uncertain. The CDR3 is 11 residues long. The germline V gene has CDR1 DFQATT and CDR2 SNEGSKA (reference sequence). The CDR3 DNA is TGCGGTGCTAGGTTGGTAGATACGCAGTATTTT. It specifies CGARLVDTQYF.

In its sample, this clone was seen a few times. This may come from a read error, since a much larger clone is one base off. This CDR3 fails to terminate in the conserved phenylalanine or tryptophan, so it likely reflects a read error. The V and J genes are TRBV19 and TRBJ2-5, with D unresolved. CDR1 is LNHDA and CDR2 is SQIVND in the germline V gene (reference sequence). V lost 7 bases to trimming and J lost 1 base, with 10 bases between them. CDR3 length equals 13 residues. Written as DNA, the CDR3 is TGTGCCAGTACCGACCGGGCCCAAGAGACCCAGTACCTC. Amino acids: CASTDRAQETQYL.

This clone appeared many times. The chain couples TRBV14 to TRBJ2-2; no definite D call. CDR3 length equals 12 residues. V lost 2 bases and J lost 6, with 4 bases in between. Germline CDR1 SGHDN, CDR2 FVKESK. The CDR3 nucleotides read TGTGCCAGCAGCCAATACCCCGGGGAGCTGTTTTTT. Translating gives CASSQYPGELFF.